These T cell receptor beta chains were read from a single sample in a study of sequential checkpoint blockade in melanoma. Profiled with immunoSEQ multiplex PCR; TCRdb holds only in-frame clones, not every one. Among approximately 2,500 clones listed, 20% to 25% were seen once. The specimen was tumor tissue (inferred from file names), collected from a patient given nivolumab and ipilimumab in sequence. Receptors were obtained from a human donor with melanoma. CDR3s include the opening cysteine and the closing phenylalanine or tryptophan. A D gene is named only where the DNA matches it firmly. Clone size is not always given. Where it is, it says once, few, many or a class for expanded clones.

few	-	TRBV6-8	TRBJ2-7	CASRAGHQYEQYF	TGTGCCAGCAGGGCGGGACACCAGTACGAGCAGTACTTC
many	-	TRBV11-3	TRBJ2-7	CASSRRLHFYEQYF	TGTGCCAGCAGCCGAAGACTACATTTCTACGAGCAGTACTTC
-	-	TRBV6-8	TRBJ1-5	CASSPDRYQPQHF	TGTGCCAGCAGTCCAGACAGGTATCAGCCCCAGCATTTT
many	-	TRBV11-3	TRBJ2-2	CASSLTDRTGELFF	TGTGCCAGCAGCTTGACAGACCGCACCGGGGAGCTGTTTTTT
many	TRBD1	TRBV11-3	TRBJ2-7	CASSLVQGADEQYF	TGTGCCAGCAGCTTAGTACAGGGGGCGGATGAGCAGTACTTC
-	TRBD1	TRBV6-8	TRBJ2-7	CASSKGQGLHSYEQYF	TGTGCCAGCAGTAAAGGACAGGGCCTCCACTCCTACGAGCAGTACTTC
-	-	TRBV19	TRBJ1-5	CASSITGYSNQPQHF	TGTGCCAGTAGTATTACAGGATATAGCAATCAGCCCCAGCATTTT
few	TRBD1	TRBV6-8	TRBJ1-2	CASSSPRTGTYYGYTF	TGTGCCAGCAGTTCGCCAAGGACAGGGACGTACTATGGCTACACCTTC
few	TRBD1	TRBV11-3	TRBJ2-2	CASRRDRSTGELFF	TGTGCCAGCAGGAGGGACAGAAGCACCGGGGAGCTGTTTTTT
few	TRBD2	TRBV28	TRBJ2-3	CASHRLAGAADTQYF	TGTGCCAGCCATCGGCTAGCGGGAGCTGCGGATACGCAGTATTTT
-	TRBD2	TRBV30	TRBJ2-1	CAWSVLRTRGNNEQFF	TGTGCCTGGAGTGTACTCAGGACTAGGGGAAACAATGAGCAGTTCTTC
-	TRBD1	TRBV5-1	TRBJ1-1	CASTQGSAMNTEAFF	TGCGCCAGCACACAGGGGTCCGCTATGAACACTGAAGCTTTCTTT
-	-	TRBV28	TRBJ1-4	CASSQGGAANEKLFF	TGTGCCAGCAGTCAAGGAGGGGCAGCTAATGAAAAACTGTTTTTT
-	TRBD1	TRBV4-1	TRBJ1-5	CASSQETGVVQPQHF	TGCGCCAGCAGCCAAGAGACAGGGGTGGTACAGCCCCAGCATTTT
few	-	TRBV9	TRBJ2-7	CASSVAATSYEQYF	TGTGCCAGCAGCGTAGCGGCTACCTCCTACGAGCAGTACTTC
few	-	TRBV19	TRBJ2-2	CASTRGSANTGELFF	TGTGCCAGCACGAGGGGTTCCGCGAACACCGGGGAGCTGTTTTTT
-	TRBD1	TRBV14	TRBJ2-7	CASSPPRDRGYEQYF	TGTGCCAGCAGCCCCCCCCGGGACAGGGGCTACGAGCAGTACTTC
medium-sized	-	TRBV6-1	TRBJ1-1	CASSEAGGTEAFF	TGTGCCAGCAGTGAAGCAGGAGGGACTGAAGCTTTCTTT
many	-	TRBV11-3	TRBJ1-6	CASSHSGGNSPLHF	TGTGCCAGCAGCCATAGCGGGGGTAATTCACCCCTCCACTTT